This TCR beta chain came from a study of T cells in Graves' hyperthyroidism and ophthalmopathy (dated by TCRdb to 2018 to 2020). Concerning the study at large: Peripheral blood was sampled at the time of initial diagnosis, prior to any treatment. A discovery cohort of about a hundred patients, about 40 with Graves' ophthalmopathy and 55 to 60 with stable Graves' hyperthyroidism, was used to find distinguishing TCR V-J signatures. An independent validation cohort of around 19 hyperthyroidism patients and 15 or so patients who later progressed to ophthalmopathy tested prospective prediction of ophthalmopathy. Once sampling was done, hyperthyroidism patients were given methimazole at a starting dose of 30 mg daily, whereas ophthalmopathy patients were given high-dose intravenous methylprednisolone. In addition, the study compared T-cell repertoires in thyroid tissue and in blood from six Graves' hyperthyroidism patients. According to the paper, TCR Vbeta CDR3 sequencing was carried out on approximately 140 peripheral blood samples, which came from approximately 43 ophthalmopathy, around 74 hyperthyroidism and roughly 17 progressor patients. The 100 discovery patients were divided at random into training and test sets in a 7:3 ratio.

From the germline V gene, CDR1 is MNHNS and CDR2 is SASEGT. Its CDR3 holds 15 amino acids, cysteine through phenylalanine. The DNA shown is the 45-base CDR3, in frame from base 1. V is cut back by 7 bases and J by 0 bases, with 8 bases in the junction unmatched. Many counts were recorded for this clonotype. Its antigen remains unidentified. Base qualities were left out, and no much larger clone turns up one base away. Beyond this particular receptor, the publication reports: Sample size was not statistically predetermined, and blinding of investigators to group allocation was not performed. In validation, the model predicted progression to ophthalmopathy a median of about 6 months before onset, with roughly 70% sensitivity and roughly 77% specificity. Most expanded thyroid clonotypes (frequency above 0.001) were also found in blood, which suggests that blood repertoires may mirror thyroid immune responses. A 13 V-J signature model separated ophthalmopathy from stable hyperthyroidism, with approximately 87% sensitivity and 81.08% specificity in cross-validation and 80%/75% in testing.

In the ophthalmopathy patients, disease was moderately to severely active, with a Clinical Activity Score of 3 or more, a NOSPECS grade of 4 or more, and a duration of less than 3 months. Any patient with an uncontrolled infection, another autoimmune disease, pregnancy or lactation was excluded. Diagnoses were established on the basis of clinical symptoms, serum thyroxine and TRAb, thyroid ultrasound, and orbital computed tomography. Ficoll-Paque density gradient centrifugation was used to isolate PBMCs from 8 to 10 ml of fresh peripheral blood. Total RNA was extracted with Trizol reagent, and quality was checked on an Agilent 2100 Bioanalyzer. The TCR beta CDR3 regions were amplified from the RNA transcripts. A first-round RT-PCR of the TCR CDR3 used the HTBI primer set with the Qiagen OneStep RT-PCR kit. The libraries were constructed in a second round of multiplex PCR and then size-selected and purified. Libraries were sequenced paired-end with 100 bp reads on an Illumina HiSeq2000. On the authors' methods: SOAPnuke was used to process the raw data, with reads discarded if the reads contained adapters or uncalled bases, had a mean Phred below 15, or lacked an exact constant-primer or identifier match. High-quality paired reads were merged with COPE v1.2.5, and unique nucleotide sequences were defined as clonotypes. Clonotypes were aligned to IMGT TRBV, TRBD and TRBJ reference segments using MiTCR v1.1. The analysis was restricted to V-J combinations with a frequency above 0.0001, which together covered just over 99% of the repertoires. A TCS score was defined as the ratio between F50 (clonal expansion) and ExV (chaos), using BLOSUM62-based TCRdist between CDR3 peptides within each V-J. Welch's t-statistics and random forest reduced 450 to 600 V-J features to about 13, which were used in a naive Bayes classifier (R e1071). Through fastp at Q25 and MiXCR, TCRdb rebuilt clones from the public reads, retaining in-frame beta chains. Identical CDR3 protein sequences are pooled into one entry, listed with their most common genes and DNA. TCRdb's processing, not the study's, gives the V and J calls here. The sample data list 450,000 to 650,000 distinct CDR3 sequences, and 14% of these were observed just once. The ten largest clones capture about 6.6% of the sample.

This TCR was recovered from a young woman with Graves' ophthalmopathy. Sequenced material: blood. The rearranged chain carries TRBV6-1 and TRBJ1-1, and 7 bases in between align with TRBD1. The nucleotide sequence is given as TGTGCCAGCATTAGCTCCGGGACAGTGAACACTGAAGCTTTCTTT. Translation gives CASISSGTVNTEAFF.